This T cell receptor beta chain was retrieved from a study of blood T cell repertoires in COVID-19. Using immunoSEQ multiplex PCR, the repertoire was profiled, and TCRdb retains in-frame clones only, with some absent. The table lists around 220,000 clones, 80% of them singletons, with around 7% in the top ten. This CDR3 has 15 amino acids. Germline V gene sequence: CDR1 SGDLS, CDR2 YYNGEE. The germline V and J ends were trimmed by 4 bases and 1 base, with 12 bases remaining between them. The chain combines TRBV9 with TRBJ1-5, with D perhaps TRBD1 (5 bases). The sequence was collected from a woman aged 40 to 55 with acute COVID-19. The material sequenced was PBMCs or T cells enriched from blood (not recorded which). The CDR3: CASSLTGGSNQPQHF. In DNA form, the CDR3 reads TGTGCCAGCAGCCTGACTGGGGGGAGCAATCAGCCCCAGCATTTT.